The entry that follows covers one T cell receptor (beta chain) sequence. Profiled with immunoSEQ multiplex PCR; TCRdb holds only in-frame clones, not every one. Among 13,000 to 15,000 clones listed, over 75% were seen once. These data belong to a study of OX40 agonist ivuxolimab in advanced cancers. Whole-study context: Patients with prior anti-PD-1, anti-PD-L1 or anti-CTLA-4 therapy were eligible; roughly 41% had some.

This CDR3 has 12 residues. From germline, CDR1 is SNHLY and CDR2 FYNNEI. V was pared by 2 bases and J by 2 bases, with 2 bases between. The chain is built from TRBV2 and TRBJ2-3, with D uncertain. The TCR originated in an adult with an advanced solid tumor such as melanoma, head and neck, liver or kidney cancer. The input for sequencing was CD4+ or CD8+ T cells sorted from blood, taken in a trial of the OX40 agonist ivuxolimab. This CDR3 reads CASSEYTDTQYF. CDR3 DNA: TGTGCCAGCAGTGAATACACAGATACGCAGTATTTT.